This entry describes one T cell receptor (beta chain). This sample is part of a study of blood T cell repertoires in COVID-19. Overall study context: Acute-phase and convalescent COVID-19 samples originated in the United States, Italy and Spain.

Germline V gene sequence: CDR1 DFQATT, CDR2 SNEGSKA (reference sequence). The CDR3 has 15 residues. With 3 bases clipped from V and 5 bases from J, the junction kept 9 bases outside the gene matches. Authors' processing steps: The authors estimated nucleated cell counts from reference gene primer amplification. Some clones are missing from TCRdb's copy, which holds only in-frame ones; the method was immunoSEQ multiplex PCR. V and J calls and clone size are given by that table; D and trimming were obtained from the DNA. The table lists 220,000 or so clones, roughly 75% of them singletons, with about 5.5% in the top ten.

This TCR was recovered from a woman aged 65 to 85 with acute or convalescent COVID-19. Sample: peripheral blood. The chain uses TRBV20-1 and TRBJ2-2, with 7 bases aligning to TRBD2. CDR3 amino acids: CSASFPGLTTGELFF. DNA for the CDR3: TGCAGTGCTAGTTTCCCGGGACTAACAACCGGGGAGCTGTTTTTT.